A single sample gave rise to the 13 T cell receptor beta chains below, sequenced in a study of OX40 agonist ivuxolimab in advanced cancers. Assay: immunoSEQ multiplex PCR; the TCRdb copy retains only in-frame clones and omits some. The top ten clones hold about 8% of a sample with 45,000 to 60,000 clones, about 88% of them seen once. Sample: CD4+ or CD8+ T cells sorted from blood, taken in a trial of the OX40 agonist ivuxolimab. Every receptor here comes from an adult with an advanced solid tumor such as melanoma, head and neck, liver or kidney cancer.

The gene calls are TRBV7-6 and TRBJ2-5, with TRBD1 as a possible D gene (6 bases). CDR3 length: 15 residues. From germline, CDR1 is SGHVS and CDR2 FNYEAQ. V dropped 1 base and J dropped 5 bases, with 14 bases sitting between them. This chain's CDR3 is CASSLGNRVRETQYF. The CDR3 region has the DNA TGTGCCAGCAGCTTAGGGAACAGGGTGCGGGAGACCCAGTACTTC.

The chain couples TRBV6-6 to TRBJ1-3; no firm D call. The V gene lost 7 bases and the J gene lost 8 bases, with 6 bases spanning the gap. CDR1 is MNHNY, CDR2 SVGAGI, per germline (reference sequence). CDR3 length: 10 residues. In DNA, the CDR3 is TGTGCCAGCACGAGTGACACCATATATTTT. It translates to CASTSDTIYF.

The rearrangement joins TRBV11-2 to TRBJ2-5; 8 bases agree with TRBD1. The V gene end was trimmed by 3 bases and the J gene end by 5 bases; junction bases not matched to a gene: 11. The germline CDR1 and CDR2 sequences are SGHAT and FQNNGV. The CDR3 runs 16 residues. The CDR3 reads CASSLALDRVGETQYF. The CDR3 coding sequence is TGTGCCAGCAGCTTGGCTCTGGACAGGGTTGGGGAGACCCAGTACTTC.

This chain joins TRBV14 and TRBJ2-7; tentatively, D is TRBD2 (6 bases). This CDR3 is built from 16 residues. V was clipped by 1 base and J by 1 base, with 14 bases between them. Germline CDR1 and CDR2: SGHDN and FVKESK. The CDR3 region has the DNA TGTGCCAGCAGCCAAGTCTCCCGGGAGCGGTCCTACGAGCAGTACTTC. Residues: CASSQVSRERSYEQYF.

The chain recombines TRBV10-3 with TRBJ2-2, with 9 bases aligning to TRBD1. V shed 10 bases, J shed 7 bases, and the junction held 13 bases outside the gene matches. The CDR3 extends over 15 amino acids. Looked up from germline, CDR1 is ENHRY and CDR2 is SYGVKD. CDR3 DNA sequence: TGTGCCACAAGGGGGAAGGACAGGGGAGGCGGGGAGCTGTTTTTT. Protein product: CATRGKDRGGGELFF.

The chain uses TRBV7-2 and TRBJ2-2; perhaps D is TRBD1 or TRBD2 (5 bases each). The germline V gene has CDR1 SGHTA and CDR2 FQGNSA. The V end lost 1 base, the J end lost 7 bases, and 10 bases lay between the germline ends. This CDR3 spans 14 amino acids. CDR3 coding DNA: TGTGCCAGCAGCTTAGATGGGACGAGCGGGGAGCTGTTTTTT. As protein: CASSLDGTSGELFF.

This chain connects TRBV5-4 to TRBJ1-1; the D gene is possibly TRBD1 (6 bases). The CDR3 consists of 15 residues. The V and J ends lost 7 bases and 0 bases respectively, with 16 bases between them. Germline V gene lookup returns CDR1 SGHNT and CDR2 YYREEE (reference sequence). In DNA form, the CDR3 reads TGTGCCAGCTCGTCCGGGGGCACCCTGAACACTGAAGCTTTCTTT. As protein: CASSSGGTLNTEAFF. The complete variable domain, with remaining parts taken from reference TRBV5-4 and TRBJ1-1, reads ETGVTQSPTHLIKTRGQQVTLRCSSQSGHNTVSWYQQALGQGPQFIFQYYREEENGRGNFPPRFSGLQFPNYSSELNVNALELDDSALYLCASSSGGTLNTEAFFGQGTRLTVV.

This sequence joins TRBV28 and TRBJ1-5; perhaps TRBD1 as D (6 bases). V shed 8 bases and J shed 13 bases, with 24 bases lying between them. Germline-derived CDR1 and CDR2 are MDHEN and SYDVKM. The CDR3 is 14 amino acids. The CDR3 region is CASSGASIGQQQHF. DNA for the CDR3: TGTGCCAGCTCGGGGGCGTCAATAGGACAGCAACAGCATTTT. Drawing the rest from reference TRBV28 and TRBJ1-5, the complete variable domain is DVKVTQSSRYLVKRTGEKVFLECVQDMDHENMFWYRQDPGLGLRLIYFSYDVKMKEKGDIPEGYSVSREKKERFSLILESASTNQTSMYLCASSGASIGQQQHFGDGTRLSIL.

The chain has TRBV2 and TRBJ1-3; 9 positions match TRBD1. Germline lookup yields CDR1 SNHLY and CDR2 FYNNEI. The CDR3 sequence is 19 residues long. J lost 0 bases, V lost 2 bases, and 11 bases had no gene match. CDR3 DNA sequence: TGTGCCAGCAGTGAATATTCTTGGACAGGGGCCCACTCTGGAAACACCATATATTTT. Its translation: CASSEYSWTGAHSGNTIYF.

The chain has TRBV5-6 and TRBJ1-2; 7 nucleotides match TRBD1. V dropped 3 bases and J dropped 13; count of bases not matched to a gene: 12. From germline, CDR1 is SGHDT and CDR2 YYEEEE. The CDR3 contains 13 residues. The CDR3 bases are TGTGCCAGCAGCTGGGGACAGTTAGGGTCGGGCACCTTC. Translated, it gives CASSWGQLGSGTF.

This clone appeared once. V is TRBV4-1 and J is TRBJ1-5; 10 bases line up with TRBD1. V shed 1 base, J shed 6 bases, and the junction held 3 bases outside the gene matches. This CDR3 is 15 amino acids long. Germline V gene lookup returns CDR1 MGHRA and CDR2 YSYEKL. DNA for the CDR3: TGCGCCAGCAGCCAAGGACAGGGGGCGATTCAGCCCCAGCATTTT. Its translation: CASSQGQGAIQPQHF.

This chain connects TRBV4-3 to TRBJ2-5; 10 bases match TRBD2. The V and J ends lost 1 base and 5 bases, in that order; junction bases with no gene match: 7. There are 16 residues in the CDR3. CDR1 LGHNA and CDR2 YSLEER come from the germline V gene. The CDR3 coding sequence is TGCGCCAGCAGCCAAGCTCTAGCGGGAGTAGGGGAGACCCAGTACTTC. Protein product: CASSQALAGVGETQYF.

V usage is TRBV9 and J usage is TRBJ2-5, with 7 bases aligning to TRBD1. J lost 5 bases, V lost 4 bases, and 8 bases had no gene match. CDR3 length: 14 residues. From germline, CDR1 is SGDLS and CDR2 YYNGEE. The CDR3 loop reads CASSPWARGETQYF. CDR3 DNA: TGTGCCAGCAGCCCGTGGGCCAGGGGGGAGACCCAGTACTTC.